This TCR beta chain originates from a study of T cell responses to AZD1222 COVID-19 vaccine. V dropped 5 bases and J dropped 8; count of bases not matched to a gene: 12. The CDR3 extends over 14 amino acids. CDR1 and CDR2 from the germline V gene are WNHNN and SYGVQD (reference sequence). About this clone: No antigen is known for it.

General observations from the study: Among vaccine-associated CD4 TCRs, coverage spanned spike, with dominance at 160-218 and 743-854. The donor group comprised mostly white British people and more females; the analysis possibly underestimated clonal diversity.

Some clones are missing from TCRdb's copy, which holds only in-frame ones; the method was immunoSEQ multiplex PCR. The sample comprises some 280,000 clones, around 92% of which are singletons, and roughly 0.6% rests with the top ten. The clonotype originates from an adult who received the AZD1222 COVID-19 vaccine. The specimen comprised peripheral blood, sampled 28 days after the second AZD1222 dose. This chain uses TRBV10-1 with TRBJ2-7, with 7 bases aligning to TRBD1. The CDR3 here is CASSTGQQASKQYF. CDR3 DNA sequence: TGCGCCAGCAGTACGGGACAGCAAGCGTCTAAGCAGTACTTC.